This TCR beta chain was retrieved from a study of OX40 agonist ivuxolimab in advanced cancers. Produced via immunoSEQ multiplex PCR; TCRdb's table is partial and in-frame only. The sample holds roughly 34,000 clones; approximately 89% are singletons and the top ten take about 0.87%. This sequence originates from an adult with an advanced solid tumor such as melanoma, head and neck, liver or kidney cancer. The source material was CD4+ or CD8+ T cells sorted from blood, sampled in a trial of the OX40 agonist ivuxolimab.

Written as DNA, the CDR3 is TGTGCCAGTAGTATCGGAGCGGGAGTACGCGATGAGCAGTTCTTC. Translation gives CASSIGAGVRDEQFF. The rearrangement joins TRBV19 to TRBJ2-1, with 8 bases that match TRBD2. The junction had 9 bases not matched to a gene; V was cut back by 3 bases and J by 8 bases. This CDR3 region has 15 residues. CDR1 and CDR2 (germline): LNHDA, SQIVND (reference sequence). The full variable domain, with the rest looked up from reference TRBV19 and TRBJ2-1, is DGGITQSPKYLFRKEGQNVTLSCEQNLNHDAMYWYRQDPGQGLRLIYYSQIVNDFQKGDIAEGYSVSREKKESFPLTVTSAQKNPTAFYLCASSIGAGVRDEQFFGPGTRLTVL.